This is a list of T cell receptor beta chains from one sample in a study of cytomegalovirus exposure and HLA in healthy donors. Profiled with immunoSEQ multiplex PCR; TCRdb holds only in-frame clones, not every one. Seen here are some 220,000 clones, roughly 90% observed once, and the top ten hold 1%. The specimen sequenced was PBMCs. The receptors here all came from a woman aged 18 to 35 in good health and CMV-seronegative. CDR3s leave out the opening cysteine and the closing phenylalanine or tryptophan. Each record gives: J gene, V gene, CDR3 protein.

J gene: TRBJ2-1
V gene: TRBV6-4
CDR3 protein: ASSDLLAGVRNEQF

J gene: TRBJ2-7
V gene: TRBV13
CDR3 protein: ASSLGGYEQY

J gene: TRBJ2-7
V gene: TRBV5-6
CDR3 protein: ASSLETGIYEQY

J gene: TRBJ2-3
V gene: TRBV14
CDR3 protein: ASSQDTGGRMADTQY

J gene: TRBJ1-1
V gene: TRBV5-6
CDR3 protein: ASSLAGPNTEAF

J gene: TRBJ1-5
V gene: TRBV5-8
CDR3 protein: ASSLPGWDQPQH

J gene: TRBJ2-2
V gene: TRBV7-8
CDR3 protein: ASSLDSTGELF

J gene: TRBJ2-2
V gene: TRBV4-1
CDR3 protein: ASSQSGQVTSGELF

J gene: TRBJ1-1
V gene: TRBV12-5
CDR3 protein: ASGSAGNTEAF

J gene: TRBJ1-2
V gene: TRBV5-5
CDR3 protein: ASSLRQGLYGYT

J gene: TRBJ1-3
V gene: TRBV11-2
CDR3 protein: ASSLKTGTGLRAGNTIY

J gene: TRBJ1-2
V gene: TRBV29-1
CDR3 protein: SVEDGRGNYGYT

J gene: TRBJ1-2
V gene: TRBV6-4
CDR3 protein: ASSDQGLGYT

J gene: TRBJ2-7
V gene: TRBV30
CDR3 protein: AWLDRVSYEQY

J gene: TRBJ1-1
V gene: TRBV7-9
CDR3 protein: SSRRQVISGNTEAF

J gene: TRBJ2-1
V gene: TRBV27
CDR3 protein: ASSSFREGSYNEQF

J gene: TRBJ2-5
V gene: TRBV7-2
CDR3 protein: ASSRGGAQETQY

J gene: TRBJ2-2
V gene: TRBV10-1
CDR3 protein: ASSGFSGENTGELF

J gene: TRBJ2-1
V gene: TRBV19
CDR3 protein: ASTLRLAGGRNEQF

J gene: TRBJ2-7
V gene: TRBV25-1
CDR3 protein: ASRQGNSYEQY

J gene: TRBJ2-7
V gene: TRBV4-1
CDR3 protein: ASRPLAGGPGEQY

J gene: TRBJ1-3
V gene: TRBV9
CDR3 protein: ASSAGGGGGNTIY

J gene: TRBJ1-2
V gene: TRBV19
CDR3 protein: ASSIPGTAANYGYT

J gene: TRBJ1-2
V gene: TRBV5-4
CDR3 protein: ASSLRTGSYGYT

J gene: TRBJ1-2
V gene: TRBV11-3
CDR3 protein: ASSLYRGNGYT

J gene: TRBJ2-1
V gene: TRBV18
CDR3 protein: ASSPPSGRNYEQF

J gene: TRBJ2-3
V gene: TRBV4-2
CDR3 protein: ASSQGGTSGADTQY

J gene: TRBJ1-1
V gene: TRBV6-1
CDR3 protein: ASSEDAENTEAF

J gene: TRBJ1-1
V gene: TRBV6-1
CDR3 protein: ASSEDRDAF

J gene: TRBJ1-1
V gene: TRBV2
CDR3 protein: ASSQTLNTEAF

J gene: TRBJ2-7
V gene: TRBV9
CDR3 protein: ASSPWRSGGLHYEQY

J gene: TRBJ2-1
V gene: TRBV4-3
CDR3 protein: ASSQDTGGVNEQF

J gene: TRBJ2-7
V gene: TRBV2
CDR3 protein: ASSFTGAEQY

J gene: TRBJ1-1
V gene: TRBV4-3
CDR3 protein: ASSQIRQNTEAF

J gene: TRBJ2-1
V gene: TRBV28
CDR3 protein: ASSSNTSPEQF

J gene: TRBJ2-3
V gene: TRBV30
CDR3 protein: AWSVLRSTDTQY

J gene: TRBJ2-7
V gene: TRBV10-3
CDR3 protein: AIAGQGHVEQY

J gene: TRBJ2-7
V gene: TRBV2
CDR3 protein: ASSVRDRGPYEQY

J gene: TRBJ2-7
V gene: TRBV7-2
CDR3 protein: ASSLRDRTEEQY

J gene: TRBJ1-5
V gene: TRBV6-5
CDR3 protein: ASSYGQFNQPQH

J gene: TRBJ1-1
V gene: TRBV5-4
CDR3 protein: ASSLDRGFGAF

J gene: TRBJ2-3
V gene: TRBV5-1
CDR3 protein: ASSRGGPRATDTQY

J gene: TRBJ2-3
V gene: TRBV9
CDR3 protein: ASSVEAGGYDTQY

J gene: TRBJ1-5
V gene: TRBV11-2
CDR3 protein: ASSLEPGGQPQH

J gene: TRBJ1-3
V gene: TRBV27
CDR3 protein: ASRPTGIGNTIY